This T cell receptor beta chain comes out of a study of EBV T-cell therapy then PD-1 blockade in nasopharyngeal carcinoma. The CDR3 has 14 residues. The germline gives CDR1 MNHEY, CDR2 SVGEGT. V dropped 4 bases and J dropped 6; count of bases not matched to a gene: 8. Clones were sequenced by immunoSEQ multiplex PCR, and TCRdb holds only the in-frame ones, with some missing. The profile shows under 25,000 clones, approximately 81% of them singletons. Treatment noted: AdE1-LMPpoly-expanded autologous EBV-specific T-cell therapy followed by anti-PD-1 nivolumab. On this clone itself: Its specificity is not known.

Sample: CD8+ T cells from blood, taken around day 30 from a patient whose treatment included autologous EBV-specific T cells and nivolumab. The receptor was isolated from a man between 40 and 49 years old with nasopharyngeal carcinoma. The rearrangement links TRBV6-2 or TRBV6-3 to TRBJ1-2; 7 bases map to TRBD1. The CDR3 is CASSLTGLQDGYTF. The CDR3 region has the DNA TGTGCCAGCAGTTTGACAGGGTTGCAGGATGGCTACACCTTC.